Listed below are T cell receptor beta chains from one sample, sequenced in a study of technical replicates of blood from a few donors. The repertoire was sequenced with immunoSEQ multiplex PCR; TCRdb's copy has only in-frame clones and lacks some. The profile covers tens of thousands of clones, with roughly 94% appearing a single time and around 0.26% taken by the ten largest. The sequenced sample was T cells isolated from PBMCs. All receptors come from a human donor in good health. CDR3s include the opening cysteine and the closing phenylalanine or tryptophan. A D gene is named only where the DNA matches it firmly. Not every row has a clone size; where given, it reads once, few, many or a size class.

v_gene	j_gene	abundance	d_gene	CDR3aa	CDR3nt
TRBV4-2	TRBJ2-5	NA	TRBD2	CASSQVKGLAGGLQETQYF	TGTGCCAGCAGCCAAGTAAAAGGACTAGCGGGGGGGCTCCAAGAGACCCAGTACTTC
TRBV27	TRBJ1-2	NA	NA	CASSFGQTGYGYTF	TGTGCCAGCAGTTTTGGGCAGACAGGCTATGGCTACACCTTC
TRBV19	TRBJ2-7	NA	NA	CASNRIVEPNDSEQYF	TGTGCCAGTAATCGTATCGTGGAGCCCAATGATAGCGAGCAGTACTTC
TRBV6-5	TRBJ2-1	NA	TRBD1	CASSRQGKRNEQFF	TGTGCCAGCAGTCGACAGGGGAAGAGGAATGAGCAGTTCTTC
TRBV9	TRBJ2-7	once	TRBD1	CASSGDRGSYEQYF	TGTGCCAGCAGCGGCGACAGGGGCTCCTACGAGCAGTACTTC
TRBV4-1	TRBJ1-1	NA	TRBD1	CASSHYQGVGTEAFF	TGCGCCAGCAGCCACTACCAGGGGGTAGGCACTGAAGCTTTCTTT
TRBV19	TRBJ1-5	NA	NA	CASSIFSQNLNQPQHF	TGTGCCAGTAGTATATTCTCACAGAACCTCAATCAGCCCCAGCATTTT
TRBV2	TRBJ1-5	NA	TRBD1	CASSLDRGGEPQHF	TGTGCCAGCAGTCTCGACAGGGGTGGGGAACCCCAGCATTTT
TRBV2	TRBJ1-3	NA	NA	CASSNGNTIYF	TGTGCCAGCTCCAATGGAAACACCATATATTTT
TRBV9	TRBJ1-1	NA	NA	CASSVRELNTEAFF	TGTGCCAGCAGCGTAAGAGAATTGAACACTGAAGCTTTCTTT
TRBV28	TRBJ2-1	NA	TRBD1	CASSFVGQATNNEQFF	TGTGCCAGCAGTTTCGTAGGACAGGCGACTAACAATGAGCAGTTCTTC
TRBV6-4	TRBJ2-1	NA	TRBD2	CASSPTPGTSGYNEQFF	TGTGCCAGCAGTCCAACCCCCGGGACTAGCGGATACAATGAGCAGTTCTTC
TRBV18	TRBJ1-1	NA	NA	CASSPPSHPNTEAFF	TGTGCCAGCTCACCACCGTCACACCCGAACACTGAAGCTTTCTTT
TRBV14	TRBJ2-7	NA	TRBD1	CASSRRQGYYEQYF	TGTGCCAGCAGCAGGCGACAGGGGTACTACGAGCAGTACTTC
TRBV19	TRBJ2-7	NA	TRBD1	CASSTRTGHYEQYF	TGTGCCAGTAGTACCCGGACAGGGCACTACGAGCAGTACTTC
TRBV6-5	TRBJ1-4	NA	TRBD1	CASSTTTGGNEKLFF	TGTGCCAGCAGCACTACCACAGGGGGTAATGAAAAACTGTTTTTT
TRBV7-9	TRBJ2-2	NA	NA	CASSQKRGSTGELFF	TGTGCCAGCAGCCAGAAAAGGGGGTCCACCGGGGAGCTGTTTTTT
TRBV7-2	TRBJ2-3	NA	TRBD2	CASSPREGRVPRTDTQYF	TGTGCCAGCAGCCCTCGGGAGGGCCGTGTTCCTCGCACAGATACGCAGTATTTT
TRBV5-6	TRBJ1-1	NA	NA	CASSLGSLMNTEAFF	TGTGCCAGCAGCTTGGGGAGTCTCATGAACACTGAAGCTTTCTTT
TRBV28	TRBJ2-3	NA	TRBD1	CASSFPPGQSTDTQYF	TGTGCCAGCAGTTTCCCACCGGGACAGAGCACAGATACGCAGTATTTT
TRBV7-9	TRBJ2-1	NA	TRBD2	CASSSGRSSYNEQFF	TGTGCCAGCAGTTCCGGGAGGAGCTCCTACAATGAGCAGTTCTTC
TRBV6-5	TRBJ2-7	NA	NA	CASRPDSLPYEQYF	TGTGCCAGCAGGCCCGACAGTTTACCCTACGAGCAGTACTTC
TRBV6-5	TRBJ1-2	NA	NA	CASSYVGRVEGYGYTF	TGTGCCAGCAGTTACGTAGGCAGGGTCGAAGGCTATGGCTACACCTTC
TRBV13	TRBJ2-1	NA	TRBD2	CASSLAGAGIWDEQFF	TGTGCCAGCAGCTTAGCGGGAGCGGGGATATGGGATGAGCAGTTCTTC
TRBV19	TRBJ1-1	NA	NA	CASSIRGEATEAFF	TGTGCCAGTAGTATAAGAGGCGAAGCGACTGAAGCTTTCTTT
TRBV7-9	TRBJ2-1	NA	TRBD2	CASSRLAGSYNEQFF	TGTGCCAGCAGCCGTCTAGCGGGTTCCTACAATGAGCAGTTCTTC
TRBV28	TRBJ1-5	NA	NA	CACGDLGQPQHF	TGTGCCTGTGGGGACTTAGGCCAGCCCCAGCATTTT
TRBV19	TRBJ1-6	few	TRBD1	CASSPGQGRLRSPLHF	TGTGCCAGTAGCCCGGGACAGGGGAGATTAAGGTCACCCCTCCACTTT
TRBV6-5	TRBJ2-2	NA	NA	CASSYGGGATGELFF	TGTGCCAGCAGTTACGGAGGGGGGGCTACCGGGGAGCTGTTTTTT
TRBV4-2	TRBJ1-3	NA	NA	CASSQNGEQGTYGNTIYF	TGTGCCAGCAGCCAAAATGGCGAACAGGGCACTTATGGAAACACCATATATTTT
TRBV7-2	TRBJ2-7	NA	TRBD2	CASSSWTSGLYEQYF	TGTGCCAGCAGCTCCTGGACTAGCGGGCTATACGAGCAGTACTTC
TRBV7-9	TRBJ1-4	NA	TRBD1	CASSPSPGGPELFF	TGTGCCAGCAGCCCTTCCCCAGGGGGCCCGGAACTGTTTTTT